This T cell receptor beta chain was retrieved from a study of blood T cell repertoires in COVID-19 (dated by TCRdb to 2018 to 2020). With respect to the entire study: Samples from collaborators originated in the United States, Italy and Spain and spanned both the acute and convalescent phases of COVID-19. The material from the prospective study consisted of cDNA or gDNA derived from T cells, B-cell-depleted T cells, or PBMCs. The dataset comprised deeply sampled blood TCRbeta repertoires from subjects exposed to, actively infected with, or recovered from COVID-19. The repertoires were made available in a free public database intended to serve as a resource for research on the immune response to SARS-CoV-2. The samples were drawn from the first 160 participants of the ongoing ImmuneRACE study and from 950 to 1,500 subjects provided by 6 global collaborators. A de-identified subject ID, COVID-19 status, age in years and sex were almost always included in the sample metadata. Where HLA class I and class II types were available, the types were taken from metadata supplied by the sample provider, not from assay-based typing.

The immunoSEQ Assay, a bias-controlled multiplex PCR, was used to amplify TCRbeta CDR3 regions from genomic DNA. The original pipeline was this. Within the assay, amplification of reference gene primers was used to estimate how many nucleated cells each sample contained. Sequence reads were collapsed and filtered to measure the absolute abundance of every unique TCRbeta CDR3 rearrangement. For each sample, productive Simpson clonality was calculated by taking the square root of Simpson's diversity index across productive rearrangements. What TCRdb holds here is the immuneACCESS table cut down to in-frame rearrangements. Part of the clones is not present; checked against another copy, under half of the missing clones reflect an unresolved V gene, and the others are unexplained. D and trimming were read from the DNA, whereas the V and J calls and clone size are those reported in that table. The sample table lists fewer than 120,000 clones, less than 75% of them with a count of one. Around 7.3% of the sample is held by the ten biggest clonotypes.

The CDR3 measures 14 amino acids from cysteine to phenylalanine. Only the CDR3 DNA stays, 42 bases, in frame from base 1. Trimming removed 5 bases from V and 7 bases from J; the gene matches leave 11 bases unexplained. The germline V gene encodes CDR1 GTSNPN and CDR2 SVGIG (reference sequence). With respect to this clone: Which antigen it targets is not known. It has no much larger one-base neighbor in the sample; base qualities were not kept.

Whole blood was collected in K2EDTA tubes by collaborating institutions according to the institutions' own protocols. For TCRbeta analysis, collaborator samples were shipped as frozen whole blood, as isolated PBMCs, or as DNA extracted from either sample type. What the work shows at the level of the full study, not this receptor alone: The quantity of clinical and demographic metadata differed by source and by participant and was supplied without curation.

This clonotype was sampled from a woman aged 60-70 years with acute or convalescent COVID-19. Sequencing was carried out using peripheral blood. Recombination joined TRBV30 with TRBJ2-1, with 7 bases aligning to TRBD2. DNA sequence: TGTGCCTGGGGATCGCGGGAGAACGGGAATGAGCAGTTCTTC. Translated, this gives CAWGSRENGNEQFF.